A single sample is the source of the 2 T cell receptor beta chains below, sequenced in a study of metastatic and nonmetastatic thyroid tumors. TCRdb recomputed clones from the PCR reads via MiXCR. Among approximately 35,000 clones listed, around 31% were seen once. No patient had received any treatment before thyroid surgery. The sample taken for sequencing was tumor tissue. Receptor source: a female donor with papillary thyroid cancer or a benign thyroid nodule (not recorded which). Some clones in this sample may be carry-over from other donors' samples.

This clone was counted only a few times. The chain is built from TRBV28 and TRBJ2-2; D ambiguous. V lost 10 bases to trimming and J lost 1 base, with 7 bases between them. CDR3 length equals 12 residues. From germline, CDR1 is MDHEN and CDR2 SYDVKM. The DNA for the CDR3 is TGTGCCACGAACAGGAACACCGGGGAGCTGTTTTTT. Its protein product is CATNRNTGELFF.

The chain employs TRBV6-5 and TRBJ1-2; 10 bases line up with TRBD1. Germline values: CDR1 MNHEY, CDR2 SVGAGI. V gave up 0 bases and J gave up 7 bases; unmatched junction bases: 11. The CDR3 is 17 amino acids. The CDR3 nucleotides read TGTGCCAGCAGTTACTCACTTTCGGGACAGGGGAATGGTGGCTACACCTTC. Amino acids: CASSYSLSGQGNGGYTF.